Listed below are T cell receptor beta chains from one sample, sequenced in a study of shared clonotypes between healthy human individuals. TCRdb's table, derived via immunoSEQ multiplex PCR, lists solely in-frame clones and lacks some. The data hold 150,000 to 200,000 clones, with around 63% observed a single time. Sequencing was performed on memory CD4+ T cells sorted from blood. The receptors were sampled from a man aged 25-40 years in good health. Both conserved end residues are part of each CDR3. A D gene is named only where the DNA matches it firmly. The size field is filled for only some rows; it gives once, few, many or a size class.

d_call j_call clone_size v_call cdr3_nt cdr3_aa
. TRBJ2-7 . TRBV5-6 TGTGCCAGCAGTTCTGCTTCGATGGGGGACTACGAGCAGTACTTC CASSSASMGDYEQYF
TRBD1 TRBJ2-3 . TRBV9 TGTGCCAGCAGCGGGACAGGGTACACAGATACGCAGTATTTT CASSGTGYTDTQYF
. TRBJ2-7 once TRBV27 TGTGCCAGCAGTTTATTCGCAGCGTACTCCTACGAGCAGTACTTC CASSLFAAYSYEQYF
. TRBJ1-4 . TRBV7-6 TGTGCCAGCAGCTTAGGGGGGGTTGGTAGTGAAAAACTGTTTTTT CASSLGGVGSEKLFF
TRBD2 TRBJ2-1 . TRBV2 TGTGCCAGCAGTGGCCCTGGAGGGAGGGGCAATGAGCAGTTCTTC CASSGPGGRGNEQFF
. TRBJ2-3 . TRBV5-1 TGCGCCAGCAGCTTGTACAGCCCTAGCACAGATACGCAGTATTTT CASSLYSPSTDTQYF
. TRBJ2-1 few TRBV27 TGTGCCAGCAGTCGAAACAATGAGCAGTTCTTC CASSRNNEQFF
. TRBJ1-1 . TRBV28 TGTGCCAGCAGTCCGACAGTCACGAACACTGAAGCTTTCTTT CASSPTVTNTEAFF
. TRBJ2-7 few TRBV5-1 TGCGCCAGCAGTCTAACTCTCACTACGGGGGAGCAGTACTTC CASSLTLTTGEQYF
. TRBJ2-5 . TRBV7-8 TGTGCCGGCAGTCAGGTCTTTCAAGAGACCCAGTACTTC CAGSQVFQETQYF
. TRBJ1-1 . TRBV6-1 TGTGCCAGCTTGTTATCGGGGGGGGATGGCACTGAAGCTTTCTTT CASLLSGGDGTEAFF
. TRBJ2-7 . TRBV5-1 TGCGCCGGACCGGGACAGGAGGGACTAGACCCCTACGAGCAGTACTTC CAGPGQEGLDPYEQYF
. TRBJ1-2 . TRBV9 TGTGCCAGCAGCAGGGACCGCCACTATGGCTACACCTTC CASSRDRHYGYTF
. TRBJ2-1 . TRBV20-1 TGCAGTGCTTCTGACCGACCGGGGCAGTTCTTC CSASDRPGQFF
TRBD2 TRBJ2-1 many TRBV4-3 TGCGCCAGCAGCCAAGATGGGGCTAGCGGGAGTTGGCCCAATGAGCAGTTCTTC CASSQDGASGSWPNEQFF
. TRBJ2-1 . TRBV5-1 TGCGCCAGCAGCTTGGTCTACAATGAGCAGTTCTTC CASSLVYNEQFF
. TRBJ2-1 . TRBV5-4 TGTGCCAGCAGCTGGACTATAGACAATGAGCAGTTCTTC CASSWTIDNEQFF
TRBD1 TRBJ1-4 . TRBV5-1 TGCGCCAGCAGCCTGACCGGGACAGGGTTAGAAAAACTGTTTTTT CASSLTGTGLEKLFF
TRBD1 TRBJ2-2 . TRBV5-4 TGTGCCAGCAGTACCGGGACAGGGAACACCGGGGAGCTGTTTTTT CASSTGTGNTGELFF
TRBD2 TRBJ2-7 . TRBV6-5 TGTGCCAGCAGGGGAAGGCGGGAGATGGGGGAGCAGTACTTC CASRGRREMGEQYF
TRBD1 TRBJ2-6 . TRBV18 TGTGCCAGCTCACCACCGGGACAGGGGGTCGGGGCCAACGTCCTGACTTTC CASSPPGQGVGANVLTF
. TRBJ1-2 . TRBV5-4 TGTGCCAGCAGCTTGTATAGTGGGTTCCGCTACACCTTC CASSLYSGFRYTF
. TRBJ2-5 . TRBV12-5 TGTGCTAGTGGTTTAGGGGGGCTTGGAGAGACCCAGTACTTC CASGLGGLGETQYF
TRBD1 TRBJ2-7 . TRBV30 TGTGCCTGGAGTAGCTCCCTTTGGACAGGGCTCGAGCAGTACTTC CAWSSSLWTGLEQYF
. TRBJ2-3 . TRBV6-1 TGTGCCAGCAGTCCCGGACCGAACACAGATACGCAGTATTTT CASSPGPNTDTQYF
. TRBJ1-1 few TRBV27 TGTGCCAGCAGTTGGCAGGGGCGGGACACTGAAGCTTTCTTT CASSWQGRDTEAFF
TRBD2 TRBJ2-1 . TRBV6-5 TGTGCCAGCACCACCGAATTAGCGGGATTGAATGAGCAGTTCTTC CASTTELAGLNEQFF
. TRBJ1-2 . TRBV5-1 TGCGCCAGCAGCTTGTCAGGGGCGGGCTACACCTTC CASSLSGAGYTF
TRBD1 TRBJ2-7 . TRBV7-3 TGTGCCAGCAGGGCCGGGACAGGGGGCGACGAGCAGTACTTC CASRAGTGGDEQYF